Described below is a single T cell receptor (beta chain) sequence and its context. Its antigen remains unidentified. This entry comes from a study of T-cell reconstitution after alpha-beta-depleted transplantation in children. Study results and caveats: Expanded graft clones, several hundred of them, were reportedly the source of alpha-beta T cells about two months after transplant. The authors attributed T-cell counts and diversity one year after transplant mostly to newly produced T cells.

Unique molecular identifiers were incorporated into the prepared TCRbeta library. TCRdb reanalysed the PCR reads using MiXCR and keeps one entry per CDR3 protein. This sample carries approximately 800,000 distinct CDR3 sequences, 15% to 20% of them seen once, and the ten largest clones take approximately 5%. V dropped 9 bases and J dropped 8 bases, with 17 bases sitting between them. CDR1 and CDR2 from the germline V gene are MNHNS and SASEGT. The CDR3 runs 13 residues. This sequence was found in a male patient under 18 who had a stem cell transplant for acute lymphoblastic leukemia, so the T cells may come from the graft donor. The gene calls are TRBV6-1 and TRBJ2-4, with D perhaps TRBD1 (6 bases). The sequencing here drew on PBMCs, mostly from graft donor cells, taken 360 days after TCRalphabeta/CD19-depleted stem cell transplant. CDR3 coding DNA: TGTGCCAGTAGTACAGGGTTAGGGGACATTCAGTACTTC. Residues: CASSTGLGDIQYF.